One T cell receptor (beta chain) is described in this entry. The antigen is undetermined. The data belong to a study of persistence of HIV-infected CD4 T cells. On the study more broadly: Median time on suppressive ART was over seven years.

Notes on the study in general: Compared with CD3/CD28-stimulated cells, CMV- and Gag-responding cells showed lower TCRbeta richness. Antigen-responding cells were enriched for degenerate expanded CDR3beta sequences.

The immunoSEQ assay was version 4, run in survey mode. The data were produced by immunoSEQ multiplex PCR, yet TCRdb's version contains in-frame clones alone and is incomplete. The sample includes about 28,000 clones, more than 75% seen only once; the top ten take 3.5% to 5%. Germline loops: CDR1 MNHEY, CDR2 SVGAGI. The CDR3 covers 13 residues. Between the trimmed V and J ends, which lost 6 bases and 3 bases, there was a span of 6 bases. Stimulation used 10 ug/mL lysate from CMV-infected fibroblasts. CD40L-negative CD69-negative CD45RO-high memory CD4+ T cells were sorted as populations depleted of antigen-responding cells.

The chain combines TRBV6-5 with TRBJ1-6; D call uncertain. This sequence was found in an adult man with HIV who was CMV-seropositive. The sample in question was CD4+ T cells sorted from PBMCs after roughly 18-hour stimulation, obtained from a patient who received antiretroviral therapy. CDR3 nucleotides: TGTGCCAGCAGGGGATTCTATAATTCACCCCTCCACTTT. Amino acid sequence: CASRGFYNSPLHF.